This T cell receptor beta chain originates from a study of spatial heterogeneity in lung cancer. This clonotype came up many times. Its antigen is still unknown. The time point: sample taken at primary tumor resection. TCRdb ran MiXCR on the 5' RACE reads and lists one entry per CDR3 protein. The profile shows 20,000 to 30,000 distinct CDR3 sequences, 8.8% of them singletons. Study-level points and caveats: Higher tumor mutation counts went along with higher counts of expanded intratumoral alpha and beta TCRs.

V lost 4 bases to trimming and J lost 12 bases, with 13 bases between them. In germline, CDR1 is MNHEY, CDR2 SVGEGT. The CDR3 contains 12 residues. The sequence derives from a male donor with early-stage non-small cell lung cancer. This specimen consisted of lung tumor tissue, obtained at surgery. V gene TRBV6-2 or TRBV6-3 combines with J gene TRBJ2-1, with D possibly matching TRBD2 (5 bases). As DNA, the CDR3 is TGTGCCAGCAGTTCAGCGCCTGGAGGGCAGTTCTTC. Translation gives CASSSAPGGQFF.